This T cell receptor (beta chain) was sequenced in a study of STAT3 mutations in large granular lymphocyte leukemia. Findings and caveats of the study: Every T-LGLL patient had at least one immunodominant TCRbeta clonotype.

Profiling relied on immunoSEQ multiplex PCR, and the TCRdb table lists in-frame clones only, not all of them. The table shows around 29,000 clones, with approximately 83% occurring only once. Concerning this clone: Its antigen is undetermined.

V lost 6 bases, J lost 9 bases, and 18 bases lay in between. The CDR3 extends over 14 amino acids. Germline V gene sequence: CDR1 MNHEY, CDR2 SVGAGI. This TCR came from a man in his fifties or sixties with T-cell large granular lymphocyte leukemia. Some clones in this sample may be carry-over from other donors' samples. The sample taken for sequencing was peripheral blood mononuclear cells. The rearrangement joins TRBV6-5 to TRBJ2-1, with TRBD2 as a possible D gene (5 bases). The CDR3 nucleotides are TGTGCCAGCAGCCCGGAAGCGAGGGCCAGTGAGCAGTTCTTC. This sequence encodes CASSPEARASEQFF.